This T cell receptor (beta chain) was obtained from a study of identical twins. The study's findings and limits: Conclusions were based on cross-sectional statistical analysis, without following the same donors. Twin pairs had excess sharing that was weaker in beta out-of-frame sequences.

CDR1 is MGHRA and CDR2 is YSYEKL in the germline V gene. V lost 2 bases and J lost 0, with 8 bases in between. The CDR3 contains 15 residues. Healthy Caucasian donors formed the entire cohort. cDNA molecules carried unique molecular identifiers, and template switching added a universal primer site. TCRdb reanalysed the 5' RACE reads using MiXCR and keeps one entry per CDR3 protein. The data show 1.5 million to 2 million distinct CDR3 sequences, more than 30% seen once. Details on this clonotype: Antigen specificity is unknown.

This receptor was identified in a newborn girl in good health. The sample consisted of cord blood. The chain has TRBV4-1 and TRBJ1-5; possibly TRBD1 for D (5 bases). Here the CDR3 reads CASSQTGISNQPQHF. The CDR3 nucleotides read TGCGCCAGCAGCCAAACAGGAATTAGCAATCAGCCCCAGCATTTT.